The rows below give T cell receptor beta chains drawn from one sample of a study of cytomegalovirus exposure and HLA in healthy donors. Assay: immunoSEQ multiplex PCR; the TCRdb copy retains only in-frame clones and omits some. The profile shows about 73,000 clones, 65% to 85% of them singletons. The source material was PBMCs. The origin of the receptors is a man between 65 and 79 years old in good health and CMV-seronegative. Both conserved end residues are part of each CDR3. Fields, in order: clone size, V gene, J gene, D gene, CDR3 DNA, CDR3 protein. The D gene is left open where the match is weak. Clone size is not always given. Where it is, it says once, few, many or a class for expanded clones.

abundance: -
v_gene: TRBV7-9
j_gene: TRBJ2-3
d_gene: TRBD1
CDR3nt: TGTGCCAGCAGCCCTGGACAGGGCGCAGATACGCAGTATTTT
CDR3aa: CASSPGQGADTQYF

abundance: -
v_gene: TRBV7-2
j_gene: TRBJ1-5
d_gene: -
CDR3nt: TGTGCCAGCAGCCCCTCGGTTGGTCAGCCCCAGCATTTT
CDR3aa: CASSPSVGQPQHF

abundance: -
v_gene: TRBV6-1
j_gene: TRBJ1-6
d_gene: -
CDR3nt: TGTGCCAGCAGTGAGCCACTTCCCCTCCACTTT
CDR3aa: CASSEPLPLHF

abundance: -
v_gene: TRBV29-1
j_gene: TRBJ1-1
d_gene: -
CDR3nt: TGCAGCTCGGGGTGGGGGGTTGAAGCTTTCTTT
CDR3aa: CSSGWGVEAFF

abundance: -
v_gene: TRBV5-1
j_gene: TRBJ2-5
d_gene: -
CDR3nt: TGCGCCAGCAGCTCCCAACCTGGGGCCGCGGGGGAGACCCAGTACTTC
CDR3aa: CASSSQPGAAGETQYF

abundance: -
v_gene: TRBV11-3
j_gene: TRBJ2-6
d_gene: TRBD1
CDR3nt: TGTGCCAGCAGCAAGGGGACAGGGGTCTCCGGGGCCAACGTCCTGACTTTC
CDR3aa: CASSKGTGVSGANVLTF

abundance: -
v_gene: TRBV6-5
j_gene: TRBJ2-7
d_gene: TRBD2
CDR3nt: TGTGCCAGCAGACATACTAGCGGGGGCCTCTACGAGCAGTACTTC
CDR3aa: CASRHTSGGLYEQYF

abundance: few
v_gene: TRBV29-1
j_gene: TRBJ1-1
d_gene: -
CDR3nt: TGCAGCGTTGTCCCACGGACAGTAACTGAAGCTTTCTTT
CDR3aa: CSVVPRTVTEAFF

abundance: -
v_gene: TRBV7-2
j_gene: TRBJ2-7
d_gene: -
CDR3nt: TGTGCCAGCAGCCAAAACCCGTACGAGCAGTACTTC
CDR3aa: CASSQNPYEQYF

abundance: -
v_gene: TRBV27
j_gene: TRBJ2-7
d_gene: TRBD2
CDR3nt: TGTGCCAGCAGCCGGACTAGCGGCTACGAGCAGTACTTC
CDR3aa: CASSRTSGYEQYF

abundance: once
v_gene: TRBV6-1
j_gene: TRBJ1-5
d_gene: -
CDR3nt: TGTGCCAGCAGTGTAGGGGGAGTGAGCAATCAGCCCCAGCATTTT
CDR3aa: CASSVGGVSNQPQHF

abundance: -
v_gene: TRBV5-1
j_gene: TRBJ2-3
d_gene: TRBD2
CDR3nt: TGCGCCAGCAGCTTACGTACTAGCGGGACAGATACGCAGTATTTT
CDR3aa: CASSLRTSGTDTQYF

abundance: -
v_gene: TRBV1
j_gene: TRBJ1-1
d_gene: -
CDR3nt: TGCACCAGCAGCCAAGAGCAGGGGGCTGAAGCTTTCTTT
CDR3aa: CTSSQEQGAEAFF

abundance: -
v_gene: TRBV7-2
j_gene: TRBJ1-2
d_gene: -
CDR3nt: TGTGCCAGCAGCCCGGACGGGAATAACTATGGCTACACCTTC
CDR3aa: CASSPDGNNYGYTF

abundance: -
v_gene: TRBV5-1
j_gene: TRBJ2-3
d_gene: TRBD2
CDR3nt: TGCGCCAGCAGCTTGGCCCCGGGAGGCCCAGATACGCAGTATTTT
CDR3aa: CASSLAPGGPDTQYF

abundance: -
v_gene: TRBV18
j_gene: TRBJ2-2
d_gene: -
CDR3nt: TGTGCCAGCTCACTTCTGGGGACGGGGGCGAACACCGGGGAGCTGTTTTTT
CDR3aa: CASSLLGTGANTGELFF

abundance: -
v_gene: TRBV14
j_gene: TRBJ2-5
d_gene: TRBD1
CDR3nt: TGTGCCAGCAGCCATCGCCCCAGACAGGGCAGAGAGACCCAGTACTTC
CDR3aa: CASSHRPRQGRETQYF

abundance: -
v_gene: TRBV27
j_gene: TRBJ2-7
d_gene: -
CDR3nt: TGTGCCAGCAGTTTATCCGGGGGATTCTCCTACGAGCAGTACTTC
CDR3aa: CASSLSGGFSYEQYF

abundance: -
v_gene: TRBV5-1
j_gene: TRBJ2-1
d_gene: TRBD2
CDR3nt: TGCGCCAGCAGCCCCGCTAGCGGAGCTTACAATGAGCAGTTCTTC
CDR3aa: CASSPASGAYNEQFF

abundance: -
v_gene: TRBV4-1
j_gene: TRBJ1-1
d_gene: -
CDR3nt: TGCGCCAGCAGCCAAGGAGATATCAGGGACACTGAAGCTTTCTTT
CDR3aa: CASSQGDIRDTEAFF

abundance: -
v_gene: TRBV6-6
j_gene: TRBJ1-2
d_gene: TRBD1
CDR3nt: TGTGCCAGCAGTTACGTGGCAGGACAGGTTGGCTACACCTTC
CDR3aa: CASSYVAGQVGYTF

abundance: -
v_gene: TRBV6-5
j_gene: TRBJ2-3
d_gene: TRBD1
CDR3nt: TGTGCCAGCAGCCCTCGGGACAGGGTCGCAGATACGCAGTATTTT
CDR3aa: CASSPRDRVADTQYF

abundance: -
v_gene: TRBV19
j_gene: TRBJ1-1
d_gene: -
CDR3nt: TGTGCCAGTAGTATAGGCGGGGGCTATAGTGAAGCTTTCTTT
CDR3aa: CASSIGGGYSEAFF

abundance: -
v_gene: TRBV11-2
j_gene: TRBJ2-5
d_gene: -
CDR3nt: TGTGCCAGCAGCTTGGGCAACCAAGAGACCCAGTACTTC
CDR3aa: CASSLGNQETQYF

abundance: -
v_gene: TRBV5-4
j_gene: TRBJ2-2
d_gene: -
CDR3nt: TGTGCCAGCAGCTTTGACAGAGACACCGGGGAGCTGTTTTTT
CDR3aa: CASSFDRDTGELFF

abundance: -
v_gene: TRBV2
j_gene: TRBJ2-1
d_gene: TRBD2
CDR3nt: TGTGCCAGCAGTCGCGGGACTAGCGATTACAATGAGCAGTTCTTC
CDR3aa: CASSRGTSDYNEQFF